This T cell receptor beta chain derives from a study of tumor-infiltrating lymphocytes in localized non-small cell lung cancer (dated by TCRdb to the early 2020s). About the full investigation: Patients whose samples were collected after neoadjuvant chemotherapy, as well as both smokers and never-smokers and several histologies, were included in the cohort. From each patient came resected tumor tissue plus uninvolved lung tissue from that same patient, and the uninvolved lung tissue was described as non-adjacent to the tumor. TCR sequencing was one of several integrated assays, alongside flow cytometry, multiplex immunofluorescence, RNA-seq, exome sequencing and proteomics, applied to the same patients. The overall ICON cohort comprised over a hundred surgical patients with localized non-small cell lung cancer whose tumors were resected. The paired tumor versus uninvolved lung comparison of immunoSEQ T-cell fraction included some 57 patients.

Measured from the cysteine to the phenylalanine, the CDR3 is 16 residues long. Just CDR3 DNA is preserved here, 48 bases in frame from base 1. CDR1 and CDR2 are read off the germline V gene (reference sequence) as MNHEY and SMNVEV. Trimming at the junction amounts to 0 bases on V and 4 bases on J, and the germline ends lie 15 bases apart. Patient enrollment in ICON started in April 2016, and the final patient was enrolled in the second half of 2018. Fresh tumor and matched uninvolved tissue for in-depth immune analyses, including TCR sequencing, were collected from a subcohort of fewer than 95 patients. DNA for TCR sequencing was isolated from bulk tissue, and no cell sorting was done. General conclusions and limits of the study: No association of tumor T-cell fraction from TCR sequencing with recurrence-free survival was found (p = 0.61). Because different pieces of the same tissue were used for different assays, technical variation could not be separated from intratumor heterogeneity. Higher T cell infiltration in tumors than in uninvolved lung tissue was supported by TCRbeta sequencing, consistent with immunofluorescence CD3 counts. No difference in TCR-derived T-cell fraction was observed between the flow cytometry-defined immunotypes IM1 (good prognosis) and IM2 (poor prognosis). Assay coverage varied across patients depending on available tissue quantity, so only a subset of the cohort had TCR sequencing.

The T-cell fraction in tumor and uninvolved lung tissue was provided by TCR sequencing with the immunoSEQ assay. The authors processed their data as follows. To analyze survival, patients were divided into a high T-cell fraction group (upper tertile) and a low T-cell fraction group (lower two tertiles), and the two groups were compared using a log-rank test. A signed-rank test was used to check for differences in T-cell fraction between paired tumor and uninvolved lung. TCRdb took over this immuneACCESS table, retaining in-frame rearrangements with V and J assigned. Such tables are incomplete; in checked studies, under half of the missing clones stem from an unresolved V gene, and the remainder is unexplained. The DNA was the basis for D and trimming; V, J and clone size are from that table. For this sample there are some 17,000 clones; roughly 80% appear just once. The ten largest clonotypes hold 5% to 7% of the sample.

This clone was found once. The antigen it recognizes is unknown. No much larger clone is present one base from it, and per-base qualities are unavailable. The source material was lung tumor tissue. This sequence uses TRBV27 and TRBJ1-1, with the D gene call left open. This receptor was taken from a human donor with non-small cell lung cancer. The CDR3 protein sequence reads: CASSLSGRNRGTEAFF. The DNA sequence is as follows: TGTGCCAGCAGTTTATCGGGGAGGAACAGAGGCACTGAAGCTTTCTTT.